A selection of T cell receptor beta chains follows, all from one sample in a study of long-term antiretroviral therapy in people with HIV. Repertoires were generated with immunoSEQ multiplex PCR, while TCRdb's copy carries only in-frame clones and drops some. The table records roughly 28,000 clones, 95% of them present only once. The source was unsorted PBMCs, collected 5.3 years after starting antiretroviral therapy. Receptors were obtained from a man aged 45-65 years with HIV. The CDR3 runs from the conserved cysteine through the conserved F or W. Clone size is not always given. Where it is, it says once, few, many or a class for expanded clones.

clone_size: -
j_call: TRBJ1-1
v_call: TRBV4-2
cdr3_aa: CASSPREGINTEAFF

clone_size: -
j_call: TRBJ2-7
v_call: TRBV11-2
cdr3_aa: CASSLGTANYEQYF

clone_size: few
j_call: TRBJ1-6
v_call: TRBV5-4
cdr3_aa: CASRTQTANSPLHF

clone_size: -
j_call: TRBJ1-2
v_call: TRBV19
cdr3_aa: CASSMRAGYTF

clone_size: -
j_call: TRBJ1-2
v_call: TRBV27
cdr3_aa: CASSLSRGNGYTF

clone_size: -
j_call: TRBJ2-7
v_call: TRBV11-2
cdr3_aa: CASSSRDPPYEQYF

clone_size: -
j_call: TRBJ2-2
v_call: TRBV7-6
cdr3_aa: CASSLVTSPNTGELFF

clone_size: -
j_call: TRBJ2-1
v_call: TRBV25-1
cdr3_aa: CASSDSSSGGEQFF

clone_size: once
j_call: TRBJ1-4
v_call: TRBV14
cdr3_aa: CASSSGQAGDEKLFF

clone_size: -
j_call: TRBJ2-7
v_call: TRBV6-5
cdr3_aa: CASRMTGGDEQYF

clone_size: -
j_call: TRBJ1-2
v_call: TRBV5-1
cdr3_aa: CASSLTGGARNGYTF

clone_size: -
j_call: TRBJ2-3
v_call: TRBV19
cdr3_aa: CASSTRRGVAYTQYF

clone_size: -
j_call: TRBJ2-7
v_call: TRBV5-1
cdr3_aa: CASSLGSGVYEQYF

clone_size: -
j_call: TRBJ1-1
v_call: TRBV15
cdr3_aa: CATSREQWAEAFF

clone_size: -
j_call: TRBJ2-7
v_call: TRBV7-6
cdr3_aa: CASSLGLAGGSEQYF

clone_size: -
j_call: TRBJ2-7
v_call: TRBV5-1
cdr3_aa: CASSLGVGSYEQYF

clone_size: -
j_call: TRBJ2-1
v_call: TRBV5-1
cdr3_aa: CASSSASGGFYNEQFF

clone_size: -
j_call: TRBJ2-3
v_call: TRBV9
cdr3_aa: CASSVTPELVKADTQYF

clone_size: -
j_call: TRBJ2-4
v_call: TRBV5-1
cdr3_aa: CASSLVAEGGIQYF

clone_size: -
j_call: TRBJ2-1
v_call: TRBV7-2
cdr3_aa: CASSLDRGVYNEQFF

clone_size: -
j_call: TRBJ2-6
v_call: TRBV29-1
cdr3_aa: CSVGSQGRSGANVLTF

clone_size: -
j_call: TRBJ2-7
v_call: TRBV7-2
cdr3_aa: CASSLDGGEQYF

clone_size: -
j_call: TRBJ2-3
v_call: TRBV6-6
cdr3_aa: CASSRVYTDTQYF

clone_size: -
j_call: TRBJ2-7
v_call: TRBV6-1
cdr3_aa: CASSEVQGGGSYEQYF

clone_size: -
j_call: TRBJ1-5
v_call: TRBV7-2
cdr3_aa: CASSYLGQGASQPQHF

clone_size: once
j_call: TRBJ2-7
v_call: TRBV6-6
cdr3_aa: CASSYSPDYEQYF

clone_size: once
j_call: TRBJ1-2
v_call: TRBV5-1
cdr3_aa: CASSLEGDYGYTF